The 23 T cell receptor beta chains in this list originate from one sample, sequenced in a study of blood T cell repertoires in COVID-19. TCRdb's copy holds only in-frame clones and misses some; the assay was immunoSEQ multiplex PCR. The table has approximately 310,000 clones, approximately 83% seen once; the top ten hold less than 2.5%. Sequenced input: PBMCs or T cells enriched from blood (not recorded which). These receptors originate from a man younger than 45 who had recovered from COVID-19.

V gene TRBV10-3 combines with J gene TRBJ1-3; D unresolved. The CDR3 spans 13 residues. Germline CDR1 ENHRY, CDR2 SYGVKD. Trimming shortened V by 7 bases and J by 3 bases, and 10 bases separated the two germline ends. This CDR3 is CAITPLGGNTIYF. The CDR3, as DNA: TGTGCCATCACACCCCTAGGTGGAAACACCATATATTTT.

V usage is TRBV7-9 and J usage is TRBJ1-2; D is uncertain. CDR3 length: 13 residues. Trimming left V 7 bases short and J 6 bases short, with 15 bases between. From germline, CDR1 is SEHNR and CDR2 FQNEAQ (reference sequence). CDR3 amino acids: CASTLAGSNGYTF. CDR3 in DNA: TGTGCCAGCACTCTGGCAGGTTCCAATGGCTACACCTTC.

The chain joins TRBV7-8 to TRBJ1-5, with 9 bases matching TRBD1. This CDR3 comprises 14 residues. The V segment lost 1 base and the J segment 6 bases; nucleotides outside the gene matches: 1. From germline, CDR1 is SGHVS and CDR2 FQNEAQ. The CDR3 spells CASSLDRGRQPQHF. The CDR3 bases are TGTGCCAGCAGCTTAGACAGGGGGCGTCAGCCCCAGCATTTT.

The chain carries TRBV10-3 and TRBJ2-4; 9 bases map to TRBD1. This CDR3 region has 16 residues. The V and J ends lost 6 bases and 2 bases, in that order; junction bases with no gene match: 8. Germline-derived CDR1 and CDR2 are ENHRY and SYGVKD. The CDR3 coding sequence is TGTGCCATCAGAAACGGGACAGGGACTACCAAAAACATTCAGTACTTC. It is translated as CAIRNGTGTTKNIQYF.

V is TRBV4-3 and J is TRBJ1-1; no firm D call. The CDR3 has 13 residues. Germline lookup yields CDR1 LGHNA and CDR2 YSLEER. The V end was cut by 1 base, the J end by 7 bases, with 10 bases between. This CDR3 reads CASSQGGPDEAFF. The CDR3 coding sequence is TGCGCCAGCAGCCAAGGTGGGCCCGATGAAGCTTTCTTT.

As for this clone: At one boundary the junction diverges from the germline segment, which might be a read error. This chain uses TRBV7-7 with TRBJ1-2; no reliable D call. The germline CDR1 and CDR2 sequences are SSHAT and FNYEAQ (reference sequence). The CDR3 has 13 residues. The CDR3 reads CASSPSPGRGYTF. The CDR3 nucleotides are TGTGCTAGCAGCCCCTCACCTGGGCGCGGCTACACCTTC.

J is TRBJ2-1 and V is TRBV6-6; 9 nucleotides match TRBD1. The J segment lost 9 bases and the V segment lost 6 bases, leaving 12 bases of the junction unmatched. The CDR3 extends over 15 amino acids. Germline-derived CDR1 and CDR2 are MNHNY and SVGAGI (reference sequence). The CDR3 region has the DNA TGTGCCAGCAGCGCCCCCCGGACAGGGGACAGTGAGCAGTTCTTC. Residues: CASSAPRTGDSEQFF.

There are many counts of this clone. The genes are TRBV3-1 (or the pseudogene TRBV3-2) and TRBJ1-1; D not certain. The V and J ends lost 3 bases and 2 bases respectively, with 13 bases between them. The CDR3 spans 15 residues. Germline loops: CDR1 LGHDT, CDR2 YNNKEL (reference sequence). CDR3 protein: CASSHSSGLNTEAFF. In DNA form, the CDR3 reads TGTGCCAGCAGCCATTCTTCAGGACTCAACACTGAAGCTTTCTTT.

The V call is TRBV7-9, the J call TRBJ1-5, with 8 bases matching TRBD1. The J segment lost 8 bases and the V segment lost 5 bases, leaving 5 bases of the junction unmatched. Germline CDR1 is SEHNR and CDR2 is FQNEAQ (reference sequence). This CDR3 contains 13 residues. As DNA, the CDR3 is TGTGCCAGCAGCGGACAGGGTCTAGAGCCCCAGCATTTT. This gives the protein CASSGQGLEPQHF.

J is TRBJ2-1 and V is TRBV7-2, with 10 bases aligning to TRBD2. Germline CDR1 reads SGHTA; CDR2 reads FQGNSA. This CDR3 region has 14 residues. The J segment lost 7 bases and the V segment lost 3 bases, leaving 3 bases of the junction unmatched. DNA of the CDR3: TGTGCCAGCAGCTTGGGACTAGCGAGGAATGAGCAGTTCTTC. This gives the protein CASSLGLARNEQFF.

The CDR3 sequence: CASSLRTAVYLNEQFF. For the CDR3, the DNA is TGTGCCAGCAGCCTGCGAACTGCGGTTTACCTCAATGAGCAGTTCTTC. V and J are TRBV7-9 and TRBJ2-1; D unclear. V was trimmed by 5 bases and J by 6 bases, leaving 20 bases between them. The CDR3 is 16 residues long. The germline V gene has CDR1 SEHNR and CDR2 FQNEAQ (reference sequence).

To note about this clone: Other DNA variants within this sample encode the same CDR3. This sequence joins TRBV6-4 and TRBJ2-2, with D perhaps matching TRBD1 (5 bases). This CDR3 has 13 residues. CDR1 MRHNA and CDR2 SNTAGT come from the germline V gene. V lost 2 bases to trimming and J lost 4 bases, with 5 bases between them. CDR3 sequence reads: CASSDRGTGELFF. DNA of the CDR3: TGTGCCAGCAGTGACAGGGGCACCGGGGAGCTGTTTTTT.

This chain uses TRBV19 with TRBJ1-6; D is possibly TRBD1 (6 bases). V was cut by 6 bases and J by 10 bases, with 19 bases left in between. The CDR3 contains 15 residues. Germline assignment: CDR1 LNHDA and CDR2 SQIVND (reference sequence). Written as DNA, the CDR3 is TGTGCCAGTAGCCGACCGGGACAAAGAGGGTCACCCCTCCACTTT. As protein: CASSRPGQRGSPLHF.

V and J are TRBV30 and TRBJ1-5, with 9 bases aligning to TRBD1. The CDR3 consists of 17 residues. Germline CDR1 and CDR2: GTSNPN and SVGIG (reference sequence). J lost 5 bases, V lost 3 bases, and 14 bases had no gene match. This CDR3 reads CAWSLGWDRVDDQPQHF. The CDR3 DNA is TGTGCCTGGAGCCTAGGGTGGGACAGGGTGGATGATCAGCCCCAGCATTTT.

The chain uses TRBV4-1 and TRBJ2-7; 7 positions agree with TRBD2. This CDR3 spans 12 amino acids. Germline loops: CDR1 MGHRA, CDR2 YSYEKL. The V segment lost 1 base and the J segment 7 bases; nucleotides outside the gene matches: 1. The CDR3 nucleotides read TGCGCCAGCAGCCAAGGGGGAGGGGAGCAGTACTTC. This gives the protein CASSQGGGEQYF.

The gene calls are TRBV5-6 and TRBJ1-6, with 7 bases that match TRBD1. The CDR3 is made up of 15 amino acids. The germline gives CDR1 SGHDT, CDR2 YYEEEE. V was clipped by 4 bases and J by 7 bases; unmatched bases: 8. This CDR3 reads CASSRLDRDNSPLHF. CDR3 sequence (DNA): TGTGCCAGCAGCAGGCTCGACAGGGACAATTCACCCCTCCACTTT.

The chain combines TRBV19 with TRBJ1-2, with D possibly TRBD1 on 5 matching bases. V was clipped by 6 bases and J by 4 bases, with 15 bases between them. CDR1 and CDR2 (germline): LNHDA, SQIVND (reference sequence). The CDR3 contains 14 residues. The CDR3 protein is CASRPLGGSYGYTF. Here the CDR3 DNA reads TGTGCCAGTAGGCCCCTCGGGGGAAGCTATGGCTACACCTTC.

The chain recombines TRBV4-2 with TRBJ2-1; 10 nucleotides align to TRBD2. Losses at the gene ends were 5 bases for V and 4 bases for J; bases not matched to a gene: 8. This CDR3 spans 16 amino acids. CDR1 is LGHNA, CDR2 YNFKEQ, per germline. CDR3 loop: CASSSRLAGLYNEQFF. The CDR3 DNA is TGTGCCAGCAGCTCGAGACTAGCGGGCCTGTACAATGAGCAGTTCTTC.

This chain joins TRBV3-1 (or the pseudogene TRBV3-2) and TRBJ1-1; no reliable D call. The CDR3 loop spans 13 amino acids. V was cut by 1 base and J by 0 bases, with 3 bases left in between. Germline-derived CDR1 and CDR2 are LGHDT and YNNKEL (reference sequence). Written as DNA, the CDR3 is TGTGCCAGCAGCCAAGGGCTGAACACTGAAGCTTTCTTT. It is translated as CASSQGLNTEAFF.

The rearrangement joins TRBV10-3 to TRBJ2-2, with 11 bases lining up with TRBD2. Germline V gives CDR1 ENHRY, CDR2 SYGVKD. J lost 7 bases, V lost 7 bases, and 8 bases had no gene match. CDR3 size: 15 residues. CDR3 sequence reads: CAINLAGGADGELFF. In DNA, the CDR3 is TGTGCCATCAACCTAGCGGGGGGAGCGGACGGGGAGCTGTTTTTT.

The rearrangement joins TRBV6-4 to TRBJ1-2, with D uncertain. The CDR3 consists of 12 residues. The V gene lost 2 bases and the J gene lost 4 bases, with 5 bases spanning the gap. From germline, CDR1 is MRHNA and CDR2 SNTAGT. This CDR3 is CASSDGGYGYTF. In nucleotides, the CDR3 is TGTGCCAGCAGTGACGGAGGCTATGGCTACACCTTC.

The rearrangement uses TRBV10-3 and TRBJ2-1; TRBD2 is a possible D gene (7 bases). Trimming left V 0 bases short and J 5 bases short, with 14 bases between. The CDR3 is 16 residues long. Germline V gene lookup returns CDR1 ENHRY and CDR2 SYGVKD. The CDR3 nucleotides read TGTGCCATCAGTGAGTCGAGGGGGGGGATAGACAATGAGCAGTTCTTC. It encodes CAISESRGGIDNEQFF.

The chain is built from TRBV6-5 and TRBJ2-7; 7 bases are shared with TRBD2. Germline CDR1 and CDR2: MNHEY and SVGAGI. V gave up 2 bases and J gave up 1 base; unmatched junction bases: 5. The CDR3 sequence is 15 residues long. As DNA, the CDR3 is TGTGCCAGCAGTTACGTGGGCGGGGGATCCTACGAGCAGTACTTC. Protein product: CASSYVGGGSYEQYF.